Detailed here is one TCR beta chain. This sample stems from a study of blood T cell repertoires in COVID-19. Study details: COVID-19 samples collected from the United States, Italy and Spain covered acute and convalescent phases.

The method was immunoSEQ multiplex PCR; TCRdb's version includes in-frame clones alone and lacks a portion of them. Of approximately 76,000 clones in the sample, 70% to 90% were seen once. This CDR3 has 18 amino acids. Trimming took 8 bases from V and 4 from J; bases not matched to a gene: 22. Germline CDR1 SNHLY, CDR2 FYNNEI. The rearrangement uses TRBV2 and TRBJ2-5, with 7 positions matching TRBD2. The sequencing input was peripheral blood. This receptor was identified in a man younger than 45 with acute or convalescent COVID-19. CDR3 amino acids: CASGGIFSGSGFRETQYF. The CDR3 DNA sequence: TGTGCCAGCGGCGGGATCTTTAGCGGGTCGGGTTTTAGAGAGACCCAGTACTTC.